This T cell receptor beta chain came from a study of CD8+ T cells in alopecia areata. Described treatment: oral pan-JAK inhibitor, 5-10 mg twice daily. From alopecia areata patients, lesional scalp punch biopsies and peripheral blood were collected. cDNA reverse transcribed from extracted RNA served as the sequencing template. Method: immunoSEQ multiplex PCR; TCRdb's copy keeps in-frame clones and lacks some. Here the sample spans under 95,000 clones, about 70% being singletons. With 7 bases removed from V and 7 bases from J, the gap between germline ends came to 14 bases. CDR1 MNHNY and CDR2 SVGAGI come from the germline V gene (reference sequence). The CDR3 contains 13 residues.

Sequences were derived from CD8+ T cells sorted from blood, sampled around week 42, from a patient treated with tofacitinib. This chain joins TRBV6-6 and TRBJ2-1, with a possible D match to TRBD1 (5 bases). The sequence came from a human donor with alopecia areata. The CDR3 here is CASTYGAPNEQFF. CDR3 sequence (DNA): TGTGCCAGCACCTATGGGGCTCCGAATGAGCAGTTCTTC.